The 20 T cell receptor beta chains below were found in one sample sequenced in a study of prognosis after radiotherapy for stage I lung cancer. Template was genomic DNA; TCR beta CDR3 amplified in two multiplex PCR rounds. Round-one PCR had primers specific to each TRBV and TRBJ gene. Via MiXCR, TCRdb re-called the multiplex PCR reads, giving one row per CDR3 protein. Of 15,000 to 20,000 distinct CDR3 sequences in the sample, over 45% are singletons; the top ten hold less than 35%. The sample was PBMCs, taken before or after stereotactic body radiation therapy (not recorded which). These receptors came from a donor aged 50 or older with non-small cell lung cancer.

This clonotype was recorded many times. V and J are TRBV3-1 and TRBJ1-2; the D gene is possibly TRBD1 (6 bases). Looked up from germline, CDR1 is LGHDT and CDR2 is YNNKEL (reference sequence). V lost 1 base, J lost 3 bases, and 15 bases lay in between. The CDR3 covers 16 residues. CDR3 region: CASSQGETGGYYGYTF. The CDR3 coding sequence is TGTGCCAGCAGCCAAGGGGAGACAGGAGGATACTATGGCTACACCTTC. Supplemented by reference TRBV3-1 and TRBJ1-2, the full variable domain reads DTAVSQTPKYLVTQMGNDKSIKCEQNLGHDTMYWYKQDSKKFLKIMFSYNNKELIINETVPNRFSPKSPDKAHLNLHINSLELGDSAVYFCASSQGETGGYYGYTFGSGTRLTVV.

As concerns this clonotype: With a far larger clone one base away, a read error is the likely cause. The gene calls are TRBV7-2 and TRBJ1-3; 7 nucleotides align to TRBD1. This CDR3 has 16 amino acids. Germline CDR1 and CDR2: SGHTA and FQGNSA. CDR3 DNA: TGTGCCAACAGCCTCCCTATAGGGGGCACTGGAAACACCATATATTTT. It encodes CANSLPIGGTGNTIYF.

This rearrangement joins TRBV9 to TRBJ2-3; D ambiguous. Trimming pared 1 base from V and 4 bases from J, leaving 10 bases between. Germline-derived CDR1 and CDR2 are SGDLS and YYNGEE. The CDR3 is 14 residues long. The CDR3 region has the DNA TGTGCCAGCAGCGTACGTCCCTGGGCAGATACGCAGTATTTT. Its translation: CASSVRPWADTQYF.

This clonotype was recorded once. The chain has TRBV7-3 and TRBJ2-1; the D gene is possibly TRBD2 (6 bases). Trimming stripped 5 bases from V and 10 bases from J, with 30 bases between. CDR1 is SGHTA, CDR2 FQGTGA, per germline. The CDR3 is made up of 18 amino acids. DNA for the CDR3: TGTGCCAGCAGCCTACCCGAAACTCTAGAGGGAGGCCCACGGGAGCAGTTCTTC. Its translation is CASSLPETLEGGPREQFF.

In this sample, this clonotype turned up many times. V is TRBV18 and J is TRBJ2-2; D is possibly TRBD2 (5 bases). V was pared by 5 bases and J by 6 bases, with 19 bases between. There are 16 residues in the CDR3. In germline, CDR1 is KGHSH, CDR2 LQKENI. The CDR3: CASSAPKEVKAGELFF. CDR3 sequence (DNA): TGTGCCAGCTCAGCCCCGAAGGAGGTGAAGGCCGGGGAGCTGTTTTTT.

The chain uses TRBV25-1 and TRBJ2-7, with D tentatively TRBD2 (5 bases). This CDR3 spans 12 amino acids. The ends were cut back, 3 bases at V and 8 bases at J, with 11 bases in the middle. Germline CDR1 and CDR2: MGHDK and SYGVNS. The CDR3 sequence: CASSDSGFKQYF. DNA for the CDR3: TGTGCCAGCAGTGACAGCGGTTTTAAGCAGTACTTC.

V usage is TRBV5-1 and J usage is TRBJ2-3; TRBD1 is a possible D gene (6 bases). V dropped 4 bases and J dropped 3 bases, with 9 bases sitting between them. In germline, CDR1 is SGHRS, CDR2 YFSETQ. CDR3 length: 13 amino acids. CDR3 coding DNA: TGCGCCAGCAGCACCGGACAGACAGATACGCAGTATTTT. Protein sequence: CASSTGQTDTQYF.

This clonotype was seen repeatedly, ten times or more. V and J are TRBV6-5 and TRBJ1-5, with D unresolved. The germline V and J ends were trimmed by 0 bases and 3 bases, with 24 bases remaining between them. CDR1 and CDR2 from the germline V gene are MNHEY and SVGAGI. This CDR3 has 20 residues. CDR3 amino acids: CASSYSTQRTALIFNQPQHF. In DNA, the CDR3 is TGTGCCAGCAGTTACTCGACTCAGAGGACGGCCCTTATATTCAATCAGCCCCAGCATTTT.

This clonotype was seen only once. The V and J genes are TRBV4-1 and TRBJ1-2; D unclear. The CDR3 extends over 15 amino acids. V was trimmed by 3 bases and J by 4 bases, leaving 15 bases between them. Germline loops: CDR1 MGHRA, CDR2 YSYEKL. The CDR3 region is CASSQDRAGTYGYTF. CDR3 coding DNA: TGCGCCAGCAGCCAGGATCGAGCCGGAACCTATGGCTACACCTTC.

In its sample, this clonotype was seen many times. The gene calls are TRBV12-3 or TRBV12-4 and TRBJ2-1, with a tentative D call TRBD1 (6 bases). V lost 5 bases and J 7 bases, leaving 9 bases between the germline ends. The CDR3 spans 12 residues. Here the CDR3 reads CASSAQGNEQFF. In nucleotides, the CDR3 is TGTGCCAGCAGTGCCCAGGGGAATGAGCAGTTCTTC.

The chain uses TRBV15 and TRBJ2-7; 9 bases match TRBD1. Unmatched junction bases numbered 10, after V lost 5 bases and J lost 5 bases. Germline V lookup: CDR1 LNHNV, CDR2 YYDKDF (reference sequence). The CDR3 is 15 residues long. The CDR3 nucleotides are TGTGCCACCAGCCTAGGGACAGGGCGGTTAAACGAGCAGTACTTC. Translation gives CATSLGTGRLNEQYF.

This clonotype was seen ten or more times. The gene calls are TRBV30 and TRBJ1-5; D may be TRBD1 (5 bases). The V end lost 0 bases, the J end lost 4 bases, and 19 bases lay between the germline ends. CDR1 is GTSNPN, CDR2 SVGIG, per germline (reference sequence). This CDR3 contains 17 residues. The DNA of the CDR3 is TGTGCCTGGAGTGTAGGGCCAGGGAGCGTGGGGAATCAGCCCCAGCATTTT. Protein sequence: CAWSVGPGSVGNQPQHF.

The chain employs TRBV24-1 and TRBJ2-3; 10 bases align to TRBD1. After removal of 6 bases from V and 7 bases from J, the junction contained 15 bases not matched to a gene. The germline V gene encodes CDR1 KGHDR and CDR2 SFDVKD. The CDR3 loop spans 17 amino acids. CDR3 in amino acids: CATSLGTGAGVPYTQYF. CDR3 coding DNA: TGTGCCACCAGTCTGGGGACAGGGGCGGGAGTGCCATATACGCAGTATTTT.

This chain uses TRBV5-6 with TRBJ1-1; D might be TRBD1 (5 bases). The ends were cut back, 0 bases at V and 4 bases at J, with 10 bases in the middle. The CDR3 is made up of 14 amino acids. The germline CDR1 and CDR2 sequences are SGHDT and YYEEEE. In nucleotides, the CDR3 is TGTGCCAGCAGCTTGGAGGCAGGGCGCACTGAAGCTTTCTTT. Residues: CASSLEAGRTEAFF.

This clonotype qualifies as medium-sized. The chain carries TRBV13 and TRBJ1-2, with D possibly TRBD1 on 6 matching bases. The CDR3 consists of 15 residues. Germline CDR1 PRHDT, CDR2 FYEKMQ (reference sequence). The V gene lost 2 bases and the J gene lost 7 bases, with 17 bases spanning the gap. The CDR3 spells CASSLSRGESGGYTF. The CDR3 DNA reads TGTGCCAGCAGCTTAAGTAGGGGGGAATCAGGTGGCTACACCTTC.

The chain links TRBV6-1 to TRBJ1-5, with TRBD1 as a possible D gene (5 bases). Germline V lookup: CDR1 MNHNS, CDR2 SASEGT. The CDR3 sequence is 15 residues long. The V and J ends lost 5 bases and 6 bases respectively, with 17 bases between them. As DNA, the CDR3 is TGTGCCAGCAGTCCCCTGGGGGAAATGAGTCAGCCCCAGCATTTT. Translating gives CASSPLGEMSQPQHF.

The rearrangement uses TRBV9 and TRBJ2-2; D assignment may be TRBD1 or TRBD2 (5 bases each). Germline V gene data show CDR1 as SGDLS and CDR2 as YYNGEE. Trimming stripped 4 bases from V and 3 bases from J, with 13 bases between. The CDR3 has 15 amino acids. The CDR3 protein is CASSQWGLDTGELFF. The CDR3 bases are TGTGCCAGCAGCCAGTGGGGGTTGGACACCGGGGAGCTGTTTTTT.

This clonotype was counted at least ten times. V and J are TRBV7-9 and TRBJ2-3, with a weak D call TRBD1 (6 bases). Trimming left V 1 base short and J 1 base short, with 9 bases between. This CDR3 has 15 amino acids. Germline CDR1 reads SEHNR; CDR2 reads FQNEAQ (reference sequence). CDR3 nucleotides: TGTGCCAGCAGCTTAGTGGCAGGGGGCACAGATACGCAGTATTTT. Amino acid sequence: CASSLVAGGTDTQYF.

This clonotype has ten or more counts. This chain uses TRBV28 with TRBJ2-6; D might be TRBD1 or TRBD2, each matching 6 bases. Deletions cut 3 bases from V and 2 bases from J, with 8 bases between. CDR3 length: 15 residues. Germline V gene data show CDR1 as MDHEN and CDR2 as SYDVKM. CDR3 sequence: CASSLGGAGANVLTF. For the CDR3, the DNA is TGTGCCAGCAGTTTGGGGGGCGCTGGGGCCAACGTCCTGACTTTC.

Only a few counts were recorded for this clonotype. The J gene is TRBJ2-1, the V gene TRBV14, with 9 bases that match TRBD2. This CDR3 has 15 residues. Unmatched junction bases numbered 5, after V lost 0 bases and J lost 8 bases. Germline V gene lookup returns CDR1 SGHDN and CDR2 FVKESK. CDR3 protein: CASSQDSRGGDEQFF. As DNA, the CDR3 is TGTGCCAGCAGCCAAGATTCGCGGGGGGGGGATGAGCAGTTCTTC.